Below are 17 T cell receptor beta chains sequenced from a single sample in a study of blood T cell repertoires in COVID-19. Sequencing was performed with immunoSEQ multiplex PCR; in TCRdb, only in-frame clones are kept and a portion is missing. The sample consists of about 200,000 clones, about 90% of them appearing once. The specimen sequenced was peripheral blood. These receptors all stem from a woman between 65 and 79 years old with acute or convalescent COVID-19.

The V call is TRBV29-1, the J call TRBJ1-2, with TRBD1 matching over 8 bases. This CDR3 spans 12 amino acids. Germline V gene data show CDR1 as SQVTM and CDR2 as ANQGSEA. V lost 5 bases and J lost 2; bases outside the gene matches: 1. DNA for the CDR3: TGCAGCGTTCGACAGGGGAACTATGGCTACACCTTC. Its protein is CSVRQGNYGYTF.

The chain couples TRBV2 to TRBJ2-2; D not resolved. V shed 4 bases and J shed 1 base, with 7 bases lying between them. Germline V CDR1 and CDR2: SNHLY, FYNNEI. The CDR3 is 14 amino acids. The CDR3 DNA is TGTGCCAGCAGTGGTGCAGGGAACACCGGGGAGCTGTTTTTT. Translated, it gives CASSGAGNTGELFF.

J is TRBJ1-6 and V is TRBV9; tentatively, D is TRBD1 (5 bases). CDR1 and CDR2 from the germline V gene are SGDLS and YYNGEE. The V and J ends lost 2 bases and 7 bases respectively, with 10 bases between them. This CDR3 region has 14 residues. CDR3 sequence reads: CASSVSKGNSPLHF. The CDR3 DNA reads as TGTGCCAGCAGCGTTTCAAAGGGGAATTCACCCCTCCACTTT.

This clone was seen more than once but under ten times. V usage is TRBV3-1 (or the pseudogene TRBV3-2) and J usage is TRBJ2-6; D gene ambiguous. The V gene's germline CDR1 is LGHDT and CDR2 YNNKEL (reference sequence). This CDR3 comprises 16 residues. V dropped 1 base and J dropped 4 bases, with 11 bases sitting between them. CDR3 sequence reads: CASSQGSRWGANVLTF. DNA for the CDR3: TGTGCCAGCAGCCAAGGCTCTAGGTGGGGGGCCAACGTCCTGACTTTC.

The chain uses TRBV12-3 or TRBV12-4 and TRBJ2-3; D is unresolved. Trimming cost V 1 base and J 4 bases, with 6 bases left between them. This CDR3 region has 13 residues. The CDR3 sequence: CASSLGGPDTQYF. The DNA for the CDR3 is TGTGCCAGCAGTTTAGGAGGCCCAGATACGCAGTATTTT.

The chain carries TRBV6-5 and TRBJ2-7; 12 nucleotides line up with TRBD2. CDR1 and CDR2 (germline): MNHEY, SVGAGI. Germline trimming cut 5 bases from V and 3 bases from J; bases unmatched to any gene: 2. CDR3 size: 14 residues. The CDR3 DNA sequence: TGTGCCAGCAGTCCGGGACTAGCGGGCTACGAGCAGTACTTC. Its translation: CASSPGLAGYEQYF.

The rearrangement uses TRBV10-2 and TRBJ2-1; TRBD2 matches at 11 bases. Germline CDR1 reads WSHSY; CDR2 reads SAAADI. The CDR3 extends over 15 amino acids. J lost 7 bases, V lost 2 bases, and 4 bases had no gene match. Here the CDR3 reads CASSETSGGRNEQFF. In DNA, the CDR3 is TGCGCCAGCAGTGAGACTAGCGGGGGAAGGAATGAGCAGTTCTTC.

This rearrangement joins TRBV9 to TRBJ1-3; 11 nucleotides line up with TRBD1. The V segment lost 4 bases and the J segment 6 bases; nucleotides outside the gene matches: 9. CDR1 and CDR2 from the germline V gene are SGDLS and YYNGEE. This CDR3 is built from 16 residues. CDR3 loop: CASSISGTGGSNTIYF. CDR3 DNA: TGTGCCAGCAGCATTTCCGGGACAGGGGGATCAAACACCATATATTTT.

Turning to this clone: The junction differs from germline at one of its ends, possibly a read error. The CDR3: CASSDSRGNTEAFF. The CDR3 DNA follows: TGTGCCAGCAGTGACTCCAGGGGGAACACTGAAGCTTTCTTT. V usage is TRBV6-5 and J usage is TRBJ1-1; D is possibly TRBD1 (6 bases). CDR3 length equals 14 residues. Germline V gene data show CDR1 as MNHEY and CDR2 as SVGAGI.

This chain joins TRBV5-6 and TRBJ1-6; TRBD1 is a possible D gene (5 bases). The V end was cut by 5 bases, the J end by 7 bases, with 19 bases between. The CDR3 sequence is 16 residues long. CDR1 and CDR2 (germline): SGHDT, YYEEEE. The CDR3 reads CASRWQGKNWNSPLHF. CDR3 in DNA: TGTGCCAGCAGGTGGCAGGGTAAGAATTGGAATTCACCCCTCCACTTT.

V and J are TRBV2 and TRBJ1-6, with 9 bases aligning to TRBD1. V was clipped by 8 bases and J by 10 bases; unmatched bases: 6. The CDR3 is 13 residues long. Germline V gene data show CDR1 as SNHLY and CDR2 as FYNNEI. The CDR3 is CASDGTGTSPLHF. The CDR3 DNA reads TGTGCCAGCGACGGGACAGGGACCTCACCCCTCCACTTT.

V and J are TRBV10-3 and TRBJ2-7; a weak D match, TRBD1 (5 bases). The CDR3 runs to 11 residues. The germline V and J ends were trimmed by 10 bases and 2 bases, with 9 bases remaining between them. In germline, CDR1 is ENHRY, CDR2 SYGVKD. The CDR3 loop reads CATKTAYEQYF. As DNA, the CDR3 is TGTGCCACTAAGACAGCCTACGAGCAGTACTTC.

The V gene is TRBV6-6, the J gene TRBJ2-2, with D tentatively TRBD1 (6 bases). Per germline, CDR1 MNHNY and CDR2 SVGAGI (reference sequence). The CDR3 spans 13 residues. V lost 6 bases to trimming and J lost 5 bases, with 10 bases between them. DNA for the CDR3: TGTGCCAGCAGATCCAGGGGTACCGGGGAGCTGTTTTTT. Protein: CASRSRGTGELFF.

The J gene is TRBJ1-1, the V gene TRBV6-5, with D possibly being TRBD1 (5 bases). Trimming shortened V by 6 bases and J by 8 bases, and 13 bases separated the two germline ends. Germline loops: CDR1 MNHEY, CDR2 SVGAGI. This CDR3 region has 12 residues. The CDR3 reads CASRPGRGEAFF. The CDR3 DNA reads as TGTGCCAGCAGACCGGGTAGGGGAGAAGCTTTCTTT.

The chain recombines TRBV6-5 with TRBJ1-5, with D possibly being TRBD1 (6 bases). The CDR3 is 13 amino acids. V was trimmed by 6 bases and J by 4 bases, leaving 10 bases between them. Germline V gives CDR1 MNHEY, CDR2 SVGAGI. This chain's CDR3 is CASRQGPNQPQHF. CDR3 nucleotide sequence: TGTGCCAGCAGACAGGGACCGAATCAGCCCCAGCATTTT.

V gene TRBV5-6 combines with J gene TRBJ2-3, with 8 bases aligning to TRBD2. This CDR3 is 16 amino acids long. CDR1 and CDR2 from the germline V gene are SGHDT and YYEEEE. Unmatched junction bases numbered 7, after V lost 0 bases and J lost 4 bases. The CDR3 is CASSLAGGPPADTQYF. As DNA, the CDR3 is TGTGCCAGCAGCTTGGCGGGGGGGCCCCCCGCAGATACGCAGTATTTT.

DNA of the CDR3: TGTGCCAGCTCAAGCGCGGCAGGGGATGGCTACACCTTC. Translating gives CASSSAAGDGYTF. The V and J genes are TRBV18 and TRBJ1-2; maybe TRBD1 (6 bases). The CDR3 runs to 13 residues. Germline V gene sequence: CDR1 KGHSH, CDR2 LQKENI. V lost 5 bases and J lost 6, with 13 bases in between.